One sample yielded the 22 T cell receptor beta chains listed below, sequenced in a study of blood T cells in healthy people across ages. A second PCR of roughly 7 to 11 cycles used a sample-barcoded 5' primer and a J-beta primer mix. TCRdb analysed the 5' RACE reads with MiXCR anew, one entry per CDR3 protein. The sample gives more than 900,000 distinct CDR3 sequences, around 25% of which show up once; 0.75% is in the top ten. These data also featured in a second study, about T cells of mothers and their children.

Sequencing was performed on blood. All receptors come from a girl aged 2-10 years in good health.

This clonotype was observed a handful of times. J is TRBJ2-1 and V is TRBV20-1, with D unresolved. The germline CDR1 and CDR2 sequences are DFQATT and SNEGSKA (reference sequence). The CDR3 has 13 amino acids. V was shortened by 1 base and J by 6 bases, with 10 bases between the two germline ends. Here the CDR3 reads CSARVRASNEQFF. In nucleotides, the CDR3 is TGCAGTGCTAGAGTGCGAGCAAGCAATGAGCAGTTCTTC.

The chain couples TRBV27 to TRBJ1-1; no firm D call. Germline V lookup: CDR1 MNHEY, CDR2 SMNVEV (reference sequence). The CDR3 is 14 residues long. Between the trimmed V and J ends, which lost 6 bases and 3 bases, there was a span of 14 bases. CDR3 in DNA: TGTGCCAGCAGAGAAAGGAGGAGGGACACTGAAGCTTTCTTT. Amino acid sequence: CASRERRRDTEAFF.

This clonotype was picked up a small number of times. The chain is built from TRBV6-6 and TRBJ2-7; D is undetermined. The V end lost 5 bases, the J end lost 5 bases, and 16 bases lay between the germline ends. Germline lookup yields CDR1 MNHNY and CDR2 SVGAGI (reference sequence). The CDR3 contains 14 residues. CDR3 sequence reads: CASSGETIYHEQYF. CDR3 coding DNA: TGTGCCAGCAGTGGAGAGACAATCTACCACGAGCAGTACTTC.

The chain is built from TRBV19 and TRBJ1-3, with D perhaps TRBD1 (6 bases). This CDR3 contains 16 residues. Germline V gene sequence: CDR1 LNHDA, CDR2 SQIVND (reference sequence). V lost 3 bases, J lost 0 bases, and 12 bases lay in between. CDR3 loop: CASSITGSRSGNTIYF. The CDR3 region has the DNA TGTGCCAGTAGTATCACAGGGAGTCGCTCTGGAAACACCATATATTTT.

This clonotype was seen a few times. V is TRBV5-5 and J is TRBJ2-5, with D possibly matching TRBD1 (5 bases). V lost 3 bases and J 2 bases, leaving 17 bases between the germline ends. The CDR3 totals 16 residues. Per the germline V gene, CDR1 is SGHKS and CDR2 is YYEKEE (reference sequence). The CDR3 here is CASSWGRAQQQETQYF. The CDR3 DNA reads as TGTGCCAGCAGCTGGGGCAGGGCCCAGCAACAAGAGACCCAGTACTTC.

This clonotype was picked up a small number of times. V usage is TRBV9 and J usage is TRBJ2-7; 9 bases fit TRBD2. The junction had 4 bases not matched to a gene; V was cut back by 3 bases and J by 3 bases. Germline CDR1 SGDLS, CDR2 YYNGEE. The CDR3 is made up of 14 amino acids. In DNA form, the CDR3 reads TGTGCCAGCAGCGCTTCTAGCGGGGTCTACGAGCAGTACTTC. Protein: CASSASSGVYEQYF.

This clonotype was observed a handful of times. The chain is built from TRBV7-9 and TRBJ1-3; TRBD1 aligns across 8 bases. The CDR3 loop spans 17 amino acids. Unmatched junction bases numbered 14, after V lost 1 base and J lost 9 bases. CDR1 is SEHNR, CDR2 FQNEAQ, per germline (reference sequence). Here the CDR3 DNA reads TGTGCCAGCAGCTTAGAGCGTCTGGGACAGGCAGAAAGCACCATATATTTT. Translation: CASSLERLGQAESTIYF.

The sample holds a few counts of this clonotype. The gene calls are TRBV2 and TRBJ2-1; tentatively, D is TRBD2 (5 bases). The J call is in doubt because the DNA end fits TRBJ2-5 better. CDR1 is SNHLY, CDR2 FYNNEI, per germline. This CDR3 is built from 13 residues. CDR3 in amino acids: CASSERTGRTQYF. Here the CDR3 DNA reads TGTGCCAGCAGTGAAAGGACTGGTAGGACCCAGTACTTC.

In its sample, this clonotype was seen a few times. J is TRBJ2-1 and V is TRBV9; D is unclear. The CDR3 runs 13 residues. CDR1 and CDR2 (germline): SGDLS, YYNGEE. Trimming pared 3 bases from V and 7 bases from J, leaving 11 bases between. The CDR3 loop is CASSGLLGNEQFF. Here the CDR3 DNA reads TGTGCCAGCAGCGGCTTACTGGGAAATGAGCAGTTCTTC. Based on the CDR3 plus reference TRBV9 and TRBJ2-1, the full variable domain is DSGVTQTPKHLITATGQRVTLRCSPRSGDLSVYWYQQSLDQGLQFLIQYYNGEERAKGNILERFSAQQFPDLHSELNLSSLELGDSALYFCASSGLLGNEQFFGPGTRLTVL.

This clonotype has more than one count but fewer than ten. The rearrangement joins TRBV7-2 to TRBJ2-2, with 16 bases lining up with TRBD2. Germline values: CDR1 SGHTA, CDR2 FQGNSA. Losses at the gene ends were 5 bases for V and 0 bases for J; bases not matched to a gene: 3. The CDR3 totals 18 residues. CDR3 in amino acids: CASSTGLAGGANTGELFF. CDR3 coding DNA: TGTGCCAGCAGCACGGGACTAGCGGGGGGGGCGAACACCGGGGAGCTGTTTTTT.

Ten or more counts support this clonotype. This sequence joins TRBV20-1 and TRBJ2-7, with D unresolved. Looked up from germline, CDR1 is DFQATT and CDR2 is SNEGSKA (reference sequence). The CDR3 spans 14 residues. Trimming took 4 bases from V and 4 from J, leaving 17 bases between them. The CDR3 sequence is CSAKNKAEVYEQYF. CDR3 bases: TGCAGTGCTAAGAATAAGGCAGAAGTTTACGAGCAGTACTTC.

The chain carries TRBV12-3 or TRBV12-4 and TRBJ2-3; the match to TRBD2 covers 8 bases. This CDR3 has 15 amino acids. V lost 4 bases and J lost 2; bases outside the gene matches: 5. The CDR3 region is CASSYSGALTDTQYF. DNA of the CDR3: TGTGCCAGCAGTTATAGCGGGGCCCTCACAGATACGCAGTATTTT.

This clonotype was seen only a few times. The chain links TRBV20-1 to TRBJ1-2; tentatively, D is TRBD1 (6 bases). Trimming took 0 bases from V and 7 from J, leaving 12 bases between them. Germline values: CDR1 DFQATT, CDR2 SNEGSKA (reference sequence). This CDR3 contains 13 residues. The CDR3 loop is CSAREEAGVGYTF. The CDR3 DNA reads TGCAGTGCTAGAGAGGAGGCAGGGGTTGGCTACACCTTC.

The sample holds many counts of this clonotype. V gene TRBV5-6 combines with J gene TRBJ2-5; 14 bases are a match to TRBD2. The junction had 11 bases not matched to a gene; V was cut back by 3 bases and J by 4 bases. CDR3 size: 18 residues. Looked up from germline, CDR1 is SGHDT and CDR2 is YYEEEE. The CDR3 nucleotides read TGTGCCAGCAGCTCTCTGACTAGCGGGGGGGCGAGGGCAGAGACCCAGTACTTC. This gives the protein CASSSLTSGGARAETQYF.

This clonotype occurred once. This chain joins TRBV10-3 and TRBJ1-4; possible D gene TRBD1, 6 bases. CDR3 size: 16 residues. From germline, CDR1 is ENHRY and CDR2 SYGVKD. The V gene lost 3 bases and the J gene lost 3 bases, with 14 bases spanning the gap. The chain's CDR3 is CAISDGPGTSNEKLFF. As DNA, the CDR3 is TGTGCCATCAGTGACGGTCCCGGGACATCTAATGAAAAACTGTTTTTT.

The genes are TRBV5-1 and TRBJ2-3, with unresolved D. V lost 0 bases and J 2 bases, leaving 13 bases between the germline ends. Germline values: CDR1 SGHRS, CDR2 YFSETQ. The CDR3 sequence is 16 residues long. The CDR3 DNA follows: TGCGCCAGCAGCTTGGAGGGTCGGACCTACACAGATACGCAGTATTTT. Translating it yields CASSLEGRTYTDTQYF.

The chain joins TRBV3-1 to TRBJ2-7; TRBD2 is a possible D gene (5 bases). Germline V gene lookup returns CDR1 LGHDT and CDR2 YNNKEL (reference sequence). The CDR3 contains 12 residues. Trimming took off 3 bases at V and 7 bases at J, with 10 bases between the two ends. In DNA, the CDR3 is TGTGCCAGCAGCCACGGGATTTGGGAGCAGTACTTC. Translating it yields CASSHGIWEQYF.

The chain is built from TRBV20-1 and TRBJ2-3, with TRBD1 matching over 10 bases. V was pared by 6 bases and J by 0 bases, with 12 bases of the junction left unmatched. Germline V gene data show CDR1 as DFQATT and CDR2 as SNEGSKA (reference sequence). The CDR3 length is 17 residues. CDR3: CSASTGGPIISTDTQYF. The CDR3 DNA is TGCAGTGCCTCGACAGGGGGCCCCATTATCAGCACAGATACGCAGTATTTT.

Only a few counts were recorded for this clonotype. The J gene is TRBJ2-5, the V gene TRBV5-1, with D unresolved. CDR1 and CDR2 from the germline V gene are SGHRS and YFSETQ. CDR3 length equals 14 residues. V lost 0 bases, J lost 5 bases, and 11 bases lay in between. CDR3 residues: CASSLADIEETQYF. CDR3 nucleotide sequence: TGCGCCAGCAGCTTGGCCGACATTGAGGAGACCCAGTACTTC.

The V and J genes are TRBV7-9 and TRBJ2-1; 10 bases fit TRBD2. Trimming took 8 bases from V and 8 from J; bases not matched to a gene: 3. Germline CDR1 reads SEHNR; CDR2 reads FQNEAQ (reference sequence). The CDR3 has 12 amino acids. The CDR3 reads CASGLADYEQFF. The CDR3 coding sequence is TGTGCCAGCGGACTAGCGGATTATGAGCAGTTCTTC.

This clonotype was seen just once. This chain uses TRBV12-3 or TRBV12-4 with TRBJ2-1; D not resolved. V dropped 10 bases and J dropped 8 bases, with 3 bases sitting between them. The CDR3 contains 8 residues. CDR3 region: CATDEQFF. As DNA, the CDR3 is TGTGCCACCGATGAGCAGTTCTTC.

The gene calls are TRBV6-1 and TRBJ2-5; D is unclear. CDR1 is MNHNS and CDR2 is SASEGT in the germline V gene. The CDR3 contains 12 residues. V shed 1 base and J shed 7 bases, with 7 bases lying between them. This CDR3 reads CASSEGYRTQYF. The CDR3 DNA follows: TGTGCCAGCAGTGAAGGGTATCGGACCCAGTACTTC.